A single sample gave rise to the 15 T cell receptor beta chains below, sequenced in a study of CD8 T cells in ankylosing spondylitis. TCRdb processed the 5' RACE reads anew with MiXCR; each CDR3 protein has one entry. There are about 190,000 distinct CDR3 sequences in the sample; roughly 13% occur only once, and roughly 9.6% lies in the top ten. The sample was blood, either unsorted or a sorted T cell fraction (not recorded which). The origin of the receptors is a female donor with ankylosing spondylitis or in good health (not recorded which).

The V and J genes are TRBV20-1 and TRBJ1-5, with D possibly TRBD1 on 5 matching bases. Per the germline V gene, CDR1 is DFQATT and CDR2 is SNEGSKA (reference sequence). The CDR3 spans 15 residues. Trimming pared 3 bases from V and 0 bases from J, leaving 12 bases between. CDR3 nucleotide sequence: TGCAGTGCTAGCGGACAAGTAGTTAGCAATCAGCCCCAGCATTTT. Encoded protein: CSASGQVVSNQPQHF.

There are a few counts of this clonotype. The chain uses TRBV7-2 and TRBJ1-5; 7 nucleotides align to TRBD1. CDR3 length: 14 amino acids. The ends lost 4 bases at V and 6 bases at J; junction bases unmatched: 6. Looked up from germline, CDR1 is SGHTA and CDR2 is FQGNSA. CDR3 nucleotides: TGTGCCAGCAGCTACGACAGGGCGGGTCAGCCCCAGCATTTT. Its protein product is CASSYDRAGQPQHF.

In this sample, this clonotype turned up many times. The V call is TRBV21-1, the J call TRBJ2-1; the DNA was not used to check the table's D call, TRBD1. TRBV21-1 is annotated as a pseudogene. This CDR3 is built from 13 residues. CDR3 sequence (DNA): TGTGCCAGCAGCAGGGCAGGGATGAATGAGCAGTTCTTC. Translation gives CASSRAGMNEQFF.

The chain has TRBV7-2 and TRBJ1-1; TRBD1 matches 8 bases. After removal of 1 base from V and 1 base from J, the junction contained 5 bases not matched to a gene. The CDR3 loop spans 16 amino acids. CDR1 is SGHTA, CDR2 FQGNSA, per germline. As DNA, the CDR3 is TGTGCCAGCAGCTTAGGGACAGGGCGGGGGAACACTGAAGCTTTCTTT. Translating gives CASSLGTGRGNTEAFF. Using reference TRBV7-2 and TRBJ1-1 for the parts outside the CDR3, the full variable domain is GAGVSQSPSNKVTEKGKDVELRCDPISGHTALYWYRQSLGQGLEFLIYFQGNSAPDKSGLPSDRFSAERTGGSVSTLTIQRTQQEDSAVYLCASSLGTGRGNTEAFFGQGTRLTVV.

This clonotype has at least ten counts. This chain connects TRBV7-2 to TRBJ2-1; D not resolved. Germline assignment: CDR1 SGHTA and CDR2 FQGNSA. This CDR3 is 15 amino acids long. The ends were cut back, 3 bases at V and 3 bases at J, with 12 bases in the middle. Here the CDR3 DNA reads TGTGCCAGCAGCTTCACGACCGGAAGCTACAATGAGCAGTTCTTC. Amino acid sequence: CASSFTTGSYNEQFF.

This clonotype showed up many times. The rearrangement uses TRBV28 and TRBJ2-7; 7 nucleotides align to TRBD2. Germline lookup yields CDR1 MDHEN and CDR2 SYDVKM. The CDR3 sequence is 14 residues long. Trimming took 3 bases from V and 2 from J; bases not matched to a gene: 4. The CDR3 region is CASSFQRGAYEQYF. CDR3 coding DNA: TGTGCCAGCAGTTTCCAGCGGGGTGCCTACGAGCAGTACTTC.

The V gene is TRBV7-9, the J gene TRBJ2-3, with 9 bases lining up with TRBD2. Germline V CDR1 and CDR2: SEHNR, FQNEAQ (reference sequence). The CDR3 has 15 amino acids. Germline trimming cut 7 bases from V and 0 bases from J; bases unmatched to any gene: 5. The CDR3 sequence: CASTSSGMSTDTQYF. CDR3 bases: TGTGCCAGCACCTCTAGCGGGATGAGCACAGATACGCAGTATTTT. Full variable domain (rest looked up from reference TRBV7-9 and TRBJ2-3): DTGVSQNPRHKITKRGQNVTFRCDPISEHNRLYWYRQTLGQGPEFLTYFQNEAQLEKSRLLSDRFSAERPKGSFSTLEIQRTEQGDSAMYLCASTSSGMSTDTQYFGPGTRLTVL.

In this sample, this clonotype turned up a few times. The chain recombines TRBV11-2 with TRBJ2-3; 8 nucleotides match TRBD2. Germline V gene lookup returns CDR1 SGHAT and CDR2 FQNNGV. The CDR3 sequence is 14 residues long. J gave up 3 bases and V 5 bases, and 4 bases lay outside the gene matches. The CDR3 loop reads CASSRGLATDTQYF. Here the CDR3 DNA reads TGTGCCAGCAGCCGCGGACTAGCAACAGATACGCAGTATTTT.

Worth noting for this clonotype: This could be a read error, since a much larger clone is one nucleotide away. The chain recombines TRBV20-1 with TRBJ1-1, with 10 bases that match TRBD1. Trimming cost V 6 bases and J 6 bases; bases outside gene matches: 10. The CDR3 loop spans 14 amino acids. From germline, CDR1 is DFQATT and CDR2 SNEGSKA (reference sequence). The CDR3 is CSARRTGGSAEAFF. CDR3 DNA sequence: TGCAGTGCGAGACGGACAGGGGGAAGCGCTGAAGCTTTCTTT.

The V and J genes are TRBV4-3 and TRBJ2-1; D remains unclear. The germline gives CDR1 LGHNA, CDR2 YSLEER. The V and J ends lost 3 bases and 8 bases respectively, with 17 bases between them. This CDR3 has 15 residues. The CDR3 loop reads CASSHEILSSDEQFF. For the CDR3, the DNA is TGCGCCAGCAGCCATGAAATCCTCTCGAGCGATGAGCAGTTCTTC.

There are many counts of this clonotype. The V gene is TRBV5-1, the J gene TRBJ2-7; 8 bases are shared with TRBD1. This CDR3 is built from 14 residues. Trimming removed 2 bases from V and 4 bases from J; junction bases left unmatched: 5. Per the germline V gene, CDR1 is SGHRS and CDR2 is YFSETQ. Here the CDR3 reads CASSLGQGGYEQYF. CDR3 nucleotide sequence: TGCGCCAGCAGCTTAGGACAGGGCGGGTACGAGCAGTACTTC.

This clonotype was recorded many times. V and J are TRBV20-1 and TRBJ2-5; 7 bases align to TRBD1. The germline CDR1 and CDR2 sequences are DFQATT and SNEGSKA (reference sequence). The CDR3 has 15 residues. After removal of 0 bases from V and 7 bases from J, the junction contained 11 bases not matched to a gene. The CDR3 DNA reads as TGCAGTGCTAGAGACGGTAGGGGGCCGAGCCGGACCCAGTACTTC. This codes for CSARDGRGPSRTQYF.

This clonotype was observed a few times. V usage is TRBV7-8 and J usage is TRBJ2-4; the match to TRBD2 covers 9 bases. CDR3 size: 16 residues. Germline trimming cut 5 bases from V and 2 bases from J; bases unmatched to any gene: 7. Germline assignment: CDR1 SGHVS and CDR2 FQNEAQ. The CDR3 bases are TGTGCCAGCAGCGCTACGGGACTAGCAACCAAAAACATTCAGTACTTC. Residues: CASSATGLATKNIQYF.

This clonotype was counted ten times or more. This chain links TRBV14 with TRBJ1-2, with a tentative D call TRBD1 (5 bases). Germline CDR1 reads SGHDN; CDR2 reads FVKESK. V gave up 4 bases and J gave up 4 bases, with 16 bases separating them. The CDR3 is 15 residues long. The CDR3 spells CASSRMGGVPYGYTF. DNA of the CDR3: TGTGCCAGCAGCCGCATGGGAGGGGTCCCCTATGGCTACACCTTC.

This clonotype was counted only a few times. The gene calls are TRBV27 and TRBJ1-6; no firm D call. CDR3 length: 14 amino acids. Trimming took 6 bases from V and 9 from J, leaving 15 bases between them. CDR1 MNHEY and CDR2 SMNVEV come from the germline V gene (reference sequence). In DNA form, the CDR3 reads TGTGCCAGCAGCCGCGGGAAGCAAAGTTCACCCCTCCACTTT. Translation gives CASSRGKQSSPLHF.